Below, 15 T cell receptor beta chains from the same sample are listed, as sequenced in a study of shared clonotypes between healthy human individuals. The method was immunoSEQ multiplex PCR; TCRdb's version includes in-frame clones alone and lacks a portion of them. This table has some 490,000 clones, 65% to 85% appearing once. The material sequenced was PBMCs. The receptors were gathered from a woman aged 40 to 55 in good health. Some clones in this sample may be carry-over from other donors' samples.

At least ten counts were recorded for this clone. Other DNA sequences from this sample encode an identical CDR3 as well. V gene TRBV19 combines with J gene TRBJ1-1; tentative D call: TRBD1 (6 bases). CDR1 and CDR2 from the germline V gene are LNHDA and SQIVND (reference sequence). CDR3 size: 14 residues. Trimming shortened V by 4 bases and J by 6 bases, and 15 bases separated the two germline ends. CDR3 region: CASSTQQGTAEAFF. The CDR3, as DNA: TGTGCCAGTAGTACTCAACAGGGAACGGCTGAAGCTTTCTTT.

This clone was recorded at least ten times. The genes are TRBV2 and TRBJ2-7, with a tentative D call TRBD2 (5 bases). Trimming stripped 1 base from V and 3 bases from J, with 13 bases between. The germline CDR1 and CDR2 sequences are SNHLY and FYNNEI. The CDR3 is made up of 15 amino acids. CDR3 DNA sequence: TGTGCCAGCAGTGAAGGAGTACAAGGACTCTACGAGCAGTACTTC. This encodes CASSEGVQGLYEQYF.

As for this clone: Mismatch with germline at one junction end may stem from a read error. J is TRBJ1-2 and V is TRBV6-5; the D gene is possibly TRBD1 (5 bases). This CDR3 is 13 amino acids long. Per germline, CDR1 MNHEY and CDR2 SVGAGI. CDR3 DNA: TGTGCCAGCAGGATCACCCCCCGGGACGGATCTAACTTC. This sequence encodes CASRITPRDGSNF.

This CDR3 reads CASSQGTYTEAFF. The CDR3 region has the DNA TGTGCCAGCAGCCAGGGTACGTACACTGAAGCTTTCTTT. This sequence joins TRBV5-8 and TRBJ1-1; tentatively, D is TRBD1 (5 bases). V was shortened by 4 bases and J by 3 bases, with 10 bases between the two germline ends. The CDR3 consists of 13 residues. Germline CDR1 SGHTS, CDR2 YDEGEE.

The chain employs TRBV30 and TRBJ2-3; 7 positions agree with TRBD1. V shed 0 bases and J 4 bases; nucleotides not matched to a gene: 4. Per the germline V gene, CDR1 is GTSNPN and CDR2 is SVGIG (reference sequence). The CDR3 extends over 14 amino acids. For the CDR3, the DNA is TGTGCCTGGAGTGTAGGGACAGAAGCAGATACGCAGTATTTT. Translation: CAWSVGTEADTQYF. Full variable domain (outside the CDR3, taken from reference TRBV30 and TRBJ2-3): SQTIHQWPATLVQPVGSPLSLECTVEGTSNPNLYWYRQAAGRGLQLLFYSVGIGQISSEVPQNLSASRPQDRQFILSSKKLLLSDSGFYLCAWSVGTEADTQYFGPGTRLTVL.

The V gene is TRBV4-3, the J gene TRBJ2-3; 9 nucleotides match TRBD2. The trim removed 4 bases at V and 3 bases at J, leaving 5 bases unmatched. In germline, CDR1 is LGHNA, CDR2 YSLEER. CDR3 length: 15 amino acids. The chain's CDR3 is CASSPWTSETDTQYF. The CDR3 DNA sequence: TGCGCCAGCAGCCCCTGGACTAGCGAGACAGATACGCAGTATTTT.

The J gene is TRBJ1-5, the V gene TRBV15, with 9 bases identical to TRBD1. J gave up 6 bases and V 0 bases, and 3 bases lay outside the gene matches. Germline CDR1 is LNHNV and CDR2 is YYDKDF (reference sequence). The CDR3 extends over 15 amino acids. CDR3 sequence reads: CATSRETGGSQPQHF. The CDR3 DNA sequence: TGTGCCACCAGCAGAGAAACAGGGGGCAGTCAGCCCCAGCATTTT.

The V gene is TRBV19, the J gene TRBJ1-1; 11 bases match TRBD1. V was clipped by 6 bases and J by 6 bases; unmatched bases: 3. This CDR3 spans 13 amino acids. Germline CDR1 LNHDA, CDR2 SQIVND (reference sequence). This CDR3 is CASSGQGAAEAFF. For the CDR3, the DNA is TGTGCCAGTAGCGGACAGGGGGCCGCTGAAGCTTTCTTT.

The chain has TRBV9 and TRBJ2-1; TRBD2 matches 10 bases. Per germline, CDR1 SGDLS and CDR2 YYNGEE. With V trimmed by 1 base and J by 9 bases, 7 bases remained unmatched. CDR3 length: 15 residues. The CDR3 loop is CASSVSLAGVGEQFF. As DNA, the CDR3 is TGTGCCAGCAGCGTAAGTCTAGCGGGAGTAGGTGAGCAGTTCTTC.

The CDR3 DNA reads as TGTGCCAGCAGCTCCCGGACAGGGGGCACCTATGGCTACACCTTC. It encodes CASSSRTGGTYGYTF. The rearrangement links TRBV9 to TRBJ1-2, with 11 bases matching TRBD1. Germline V CDR1 and CDR2: SGDLS, YYNGEE. V lost 4 bases and J lost 4; bases outside the gene matches: 6. This CDR3 is 15 amino acids long.

The rearrangement joins TRBV30 to TRBJ1-5; tentatively, D is TRBD1 (5 bases). The V end was cut by 1 base, the J end by 6 bases, with 10 bases between. The CDR3 runs 13 residues. From germline, CDR1 is GTSNPN and CDR2 SVGIG (reference sequence). The CDR3 loop reads CAWSGQGGQPQHF. The CDR3 bases are TGTGCCTGGAGTGGTCAGGGAGGTCAGCCCCAGCATTTT.

The J gene is TRBJ2-2, the V gene TRBV10-3, with 7 positions matching TRBD2. The CDR3 consists of 15 residues. Germline V CDR1 and CDR2: ENHRY, SYGVKD. V shed 6 bases, J shed 0 bases, and the junction held 4 bases outside the gene matches. This CDR3 is CAIRRGMANTGELFF. In DNA form, the CDR3 reads TGTGCCATCAGGCGGGGGATGGCGAACACCGGGGAGCTGTTTTTT.

The chain employs TRBV2 and TRBJ2-1, with 7 bases lining up with TRBD2. CDR1 is SNHLY and CDR2 is FYNNEI in the germline V gene. The trim removed 7 bases at V and 0 bases at J, leaving 3 bases unmatched. The CDR3 contains 14 residues. The CDR3 nucleotides are TGTGCCAGCATTGGCGGGAGCTCCTACAATGAGCAGTTCTTC. It codes for CASIGGSSYNEQFF.

A note on this clone: It differs at one base from a far larger clone, so likely a read error. This sample includes further DNA sequences coding for the same CDR3. V and J are TRBV27 and TRBJ2-3; D is uncertain. V was trimmed by 7 bases and J by 6 bases, leaving 14 bases between them. Germline V gives CDR1 MNHEY, CDR2 SMNVEV (reference sequence). CDR3 length: 13 amino acids. This CDR3 reads CASTRSHGDTQYF. The CDR3 bases are TGTGCCAGCACAAGGTCCCACGGCGATACGCAGTATTTT.

The J gene is TRBJ2-3, the V gene TRBV2; D may be TRBD1 (5 bases). The length of the CDR3 is 15 residues. Germline CDR1 reads SNHLY; CDR2 reads FYNNEI. V lost 6 bases and J lost 4, with 17 bases in between. Written as DNA, the CDR3 is TGTGCCAGCAGCCAGGGCCGCCACCCCTCAGATACGCAGTATTTT. It codes for CASSQGRHPSDTQYF. Full variable domain (remainder filled in from reference TRBV2 and TRBJ2-3): EPEVTQTPSHQVTQMGQEVILRCVPISNHLYFYWYRQILGQKVEFLVSFYNNEISEKSEIFDDQFSVERPDGSNFTLKIRSTKLEDSAMYFCASSQGRHPSDTQYFGPGTRLTVL.